This TCR beta chain was found in a study of T cell responses to AZD1222 COVID-19 vaccine. Repertoires were generated with immunoSEQ multiplex PCR, while TCRdb's copy carries only in-frame clones and drops some. Of 120,000 or so clones listed, 87% are singletons. This CDR3 is built from 15 residues. CDR1 and CDR2 from the germline V gene are SQVTM and ANQGSEA. The V gene end was trimmed by 4 bases and the J gene end by 3 bases; junction bases not matched to a gene: 8. Material: peripheral blood, obtained on day 0 of AZD1222 vaccination. J is TRBJ2-1 and V is TRBV29-1; 8 bases map to TRBD2. The TCR sequence derives from an adult in good health. CDR3 in amino acids: CSVVLSGSGYNEQFF. CDR3 in DNA: TGCAGCGTTGTACTAAGCGGGAGTGGCTACAATGAGCAGTTCTTC.